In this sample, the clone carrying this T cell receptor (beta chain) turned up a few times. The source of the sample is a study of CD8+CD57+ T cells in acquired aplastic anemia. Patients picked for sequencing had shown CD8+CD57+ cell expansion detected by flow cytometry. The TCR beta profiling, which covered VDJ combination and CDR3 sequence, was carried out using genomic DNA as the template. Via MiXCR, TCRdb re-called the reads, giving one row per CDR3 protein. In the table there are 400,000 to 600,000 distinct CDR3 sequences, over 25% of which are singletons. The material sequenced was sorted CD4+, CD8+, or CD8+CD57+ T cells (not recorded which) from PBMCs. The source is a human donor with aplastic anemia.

CDR3 bases: TGTGCCACCAGTGATCCCGGGACAGGCGCAGGCGGGGAGCTGTTTTTT. It specifies CATSDPGTGAGGELFF. This chain links TRBV24-1 with TRBJ2-2, with TRBD1 matching 8 bases. This CDR3 is 16 amino acids long. Per the germline V gene, CDR1 is KGHDR and CDR2 is SFDVKD. V lost 3 bases, J lost 7 bases, and 9 bases stayed unmatched.